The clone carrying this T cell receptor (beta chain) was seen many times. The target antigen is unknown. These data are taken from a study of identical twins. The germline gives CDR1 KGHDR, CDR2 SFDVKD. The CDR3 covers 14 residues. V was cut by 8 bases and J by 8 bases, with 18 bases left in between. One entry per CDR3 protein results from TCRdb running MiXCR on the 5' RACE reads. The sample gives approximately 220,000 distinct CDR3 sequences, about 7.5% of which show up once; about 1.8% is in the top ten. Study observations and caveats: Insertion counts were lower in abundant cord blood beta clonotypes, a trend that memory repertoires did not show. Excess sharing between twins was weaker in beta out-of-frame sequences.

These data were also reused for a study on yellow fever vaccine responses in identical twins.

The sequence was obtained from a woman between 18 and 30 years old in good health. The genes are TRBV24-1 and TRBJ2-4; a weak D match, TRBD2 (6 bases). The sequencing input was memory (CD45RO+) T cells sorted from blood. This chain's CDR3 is CATNVPRRVDIQYF. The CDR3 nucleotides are TGTGCCACCAACGTACCGCGGAGGGTAGACATTCAGTACTTC.